Presented here are 28 T cell receptor beta chains from one specimen sequenced in a study of T cell responses to AZD1222 COVID-19 vaccine. Assay used: immunoSEQ multiplex PCR; TCRdb lists only in-frame clones, some missing. The sample holds 130,000 to 150,000 clones, around 90% seen once. Material: peripheral blood, obtained on day 0 of AZD1222 vaccination. The receptors were gathered from an adult in good health.

J is TRBJ2-2 and V is TRBV7-2; D is tentatively TRBD1 or TRBD2 (6 bases each). Per germline, CDR1 SGHTA and CDR2 FQGNSA. Trimming removed 2 bases from V and 5 bases from J, with 18 bases in between. The CDR3 length is 17 residues. For the CDR3, the DNA is TGTGCCAGCAGCTTAAGGGGGGTCGAAACGGAGACCGGGGAGCTGTTTTTT. The encoded protein is CASSLRGVETETGELFF. Complete variable domain (other parts from reference TRBV7-2 and TRBJ2-2): GAGVSQSPSNKVTEKGKDVELRCDPISGHTALYWYRQSLGQGLEFLIYFQGNSAPDKSGLPSDRFSAERTGGSVSTLTIQRTQQEDSAVYLCASSLRGVETETGELFFGEGSRLTVL.

The chain is built from TRBV12-3 or TRBV12-4 and TRBJ2-5, with no clear D. The CDR3 totals 13 residues. V was shortened by 8 bases and J by 2 bases, with 12 bases between the two germline ends. This CDR3 is CASLSSNQETQYF. The CDR3 coding sequence is TGTGCCAGCCTTTCCAGTAATCAAGAGACCCAGTACTTC.

The chain combines TRBV29-1 with TRBJ1-1; perhaps TRBD1 as D (5 bases). Germline CDR1 SQVTM, CDR2 ANQGSEA. The CDR3 runs to 12 residues. The V gene lost 7 bases and the J gene lost 12 bases, with 21 bases spanning the gap. CDR3 DNA: TGCAGCGAACAAACGGGGGATCGGGGAACTTTCTTT. This translates into CSEQTGDRGTFF.

This rearrangement joins TRBV10-1 to TRBJ2-1; 9 nucleotides agree with TRBD1. The CDR3 loop spans 15 amino acids. The germline V gene has CDR1 WNHNN and CDR2 SYGVQD (reference sequence). The V and J ends lost 5 bases and 7 bases, in that order; junction bases with no gene match: 9. CDR3 region: CASSHRGRPENEQFF. The CDR3 nucleotides are TGCGCCAGCAGTCACAGGGGGCGGCCTGAAAATGAGCAGTTCTTC.

This chain connects TRBV28 to TRBJ1-5, with D unresolved. V shed 5 bases and J shed 3 bases, with 14 bases lying between them. Per the germline V gene, CDR1 is MDHEN and CDR2 is SYDVKM. The CDR3 is 15 residues long. This CDR3 reads CASSPLGSYNQPQHF. Here the CDR3 DNA reads TGTGCCAGCAGTCCCTTAGGATCTTACAATCAGCCCCAGCATTTT.

The genes are TRBV28 and TRBJ1-5; possibly TRBD1 for D (5 bases). There are 15 residues in the CDR3. V was clipped by 3 bases and J by 2 bases, with 11 bases between them. Per germline, CDR1 MDHEN and CDR2 SYDVKM. CDR3: CASSFPGGGNQPQHF. The CDR3 DNA reads TGTGCCAGCAGTTTCCCCGGGGGGGGCAATCAGCCCCAGCATTTT.

This chain connects TRBV19 to TRBJ2-1; D is unclear. This CDR3 contains 13 residues. Germline CDR1 is LNHDA and CDR2 is SQIVND (reference sequence). V was trimmed by 10 bases and J by 9 bases, leaving 19 bases between them. The CDR3 region is CATKGNAVGEQFF. The CDR3 bases are TGTGCCACCAAAGGGAATGCGGTCGGTGAGCAGTTCTTC.

This chain connects TRBV7-8 to TRBJ2-7, with TRBD1 as a possible D gene (6 bases). CDR3 length equals 13 residues. The V gene lost 5 bases and the J gene lost 3 bases, with 11 bases spanning the gap. CDR1 is SGHVS and CDR2 is FQNEAQ in the germline V gene. The CDR3 is CASSPRTDYEQYF. In DNA form, the CDR3 reads TGTGCCAGCAGCCCCCGGACAGACTACGAGCAGTACTTC.

V gene TRBV5-1 combines with J gene TRBJ1-2, with a possible D match to TRBD1 (5 bases). Germline CDR1 SGHRS, CDR2 YFSETQ. V was pared by 3 bases and J by 5 bases, with 11 bases between. This CDR3 comprises 13 residues. CDR3 loop: CASSWDGQYGYTF. The CDR3 DNA sequence: TGCGCCAGCAGCTGGGACGGACAATATGGCTACACCTTC.

This clone came up a few times. The genes are TRBV3-1 (or the pseudogene TRBV3-2) and TRBJ2-7, with a weak D call TRBD2 (5 bases). Trimming shortened V by 3 bases and J by 9 bases, and 24 bases separated the two germline ends. The CDR3 is 16 amino acids. Germline lookup yields CDR1 LGHDT and CDR2 YNNKEL (reference sequence). The CDR3 DNA reads as TGTGCCAGCAGCCAGGAGGCGCTCGGGAACGCATTACGGCAGTACTTC. Translating it yields CASSQEALGNALRQYF.

V usage is TRBV7-7 and J usage is TRBJ2-1, with D possibly TRBD1 on 6 matching bases. Germline V gene sequence: CDR1 SSHAT, CDR2 FNYEAQ (reference sequence). This CDR3 comprises 15 residues. The V gene lost 5 bases and the J gene lost 8 bases, with 19 bases spanning the gap. In nucleotides, the CDR3 is TGTGCCAGCAGCCTTGTCAAGGGGGATACGGATGAGCAGTTCTTC. It is translated as CASSLVKGDTDEQFF.

The V gene is TRBV6-5, the J gene TRBJ2-7, with TRBD1 matching 10 bases. V lost 9 bases to trimming and J lost 4 bases; unmatched junction nucleotides: 12. Germline lookup yields CDR1 MNHEY and CDR2 SVGAGI. The CDR3 has 15 amino acids. The CDR3 here is CASGPRDRGRYEQYF. As DNA, the CDR3 is TGTGCCAGTGGACCCAGGGACAGGGGAAGGTACGAGCAGTACTTC.

The chain combines TRBV6-5 with TRBJ1-6; unclear D gene. CDR3 length equals 15 residues. CDR1 and CDR2 from the germline V gene are MNHEY and SVGAGI. Trimming left V 7 bases short and J 2 bases short, with 12 bases between. The CDR3 DNA reads as TGTGCCAGCACCCGGAGTTTACCCTATAATTCACCCCTCCACTTT. Translated: CASTRSLPYNSPLHF.

The chain combines TRBV18 with TRBJ1-2; 7 nucleotides align to TRBD1. V lost 2 bases and J lost 2; bases outside the gene matches: 8. Germline CDR1 and CDR2: KGHSH and LQKENI. This CDR3 has 16 residues. CDR3 nucleotide sequence: TGTGCCAGCTCACCAAATCAAGGGGACAGCAACTATGGCTACACCTTC. It specifies CASSPNQGDSNYGYTF.

This chain joins TRBV13 and TRBJ2-2; D might be TRBD1 (6 bases). The CDR3 sequence is 15 residues long. Germline CDR1 is PRHDT and CDR2 is FYEKMQ (reference sequence). The V gene lost 5 bases and the J gene lost 4 bases, with 14 bases spanning the gap. The CDR3 nucleotides are TGTGCCAGCAGCGTCTACAGGGAATTCACCGGGGAGCTGTTTTTT. This gives the protein CASSVYREFTGELFF.

This sequence joins TRBV14 and TRBJ1-2; D not certain. The germline V gene encodes CDR1 SGHDN and CDR2 FVKESK. The V end lost 2 bases, the J end lost 0 bases, and 10 bases lay between the germline ends. The CDR3 extends over 15 amino acids. The CDR3 DNA reads as TGTGCCAGCAGCCAAAAGAAGGGCCCTAACTATGGCTACACCTTC. Amino acid sequence: CASSQKKGPNYGYTF. The variable domain in full, completed from reference TRBV14 and TRBJ1-2, reads EAGVTQFPSHSVIEKGQTVTLRCDPISGHDNLYWYRRVMGKEIKFLLHFVKESKQDESGMPNNRFLAERTGGTYSTLKVQPAELEDSGVYFCASSQKKGPNYGYTFGSGTRLTVV.

The rearrangement joins TRBV6-5 to TRBJ2-7; no reliable D call. The CDR3 sequence is 13 residues long. Germline CDR1 and CDR2: MNHEY and SVGAGI. V was shortened by 6 bases and J by 2 bases, with 11 bases between the two germline ends. CDR3 in amino acids: CASSRGRAYEQYF. CDR3 bases: TGTGCCAGCAGCCGAGGACGAGCCTACGAGCAGTACTTC.

The V call is TRBV6-5, the J call TRBJ2-1, with TRBD1 as a possible D gene (6 bases). This CDR3 comprises 15 residues. Germline V gene data show CDR1 as MNHEY and CDR2 as SVGAGI. V dropped 5 bases and J dropped 2 bases, with 13 bases sitting between them. The DNA for the CDR3 is TGTGCCAGCAGTAGGGGGACCGCCGCCTACAATGAGCAGTTCTTC. This sequence encodes CASSRGTAAYNEQFF.

This chain uses TRBV4-3 with TRBJ1-6, with D tentatively TRBD1 (5 bases). Per the germline V gene, CDR1 is LGHNA and CDR2 is YSLEER. The CDR3 sequence is 16 residues long. V lost 4 bases and J lost 0, with 10 bases in between. The CDR3 nucleotides read TGCGCCAGCAGCCCTCAGGGAAGCTCCTATAATTCACCCCTCCACTTT. Translated, it gives CASSPQGSSYNSPLHF.

V gene TRBV5-4 combines with J gene TRBJ2-3, with 8 bases lining up with TRBD2. CDR1 SGHNT and CDR2 YYREEE come from the germline V gene (reference sequence). The CDR3 is 17 residues long. V gave up 6 bases and J gave up 0 bases; unmatched junction bases: 12. The CDR3: CASTSGGGIASTDTQYF. In DNA, the CDR3 is TGTGCCAGCACCTCTGGCGGGGGGATCGCTAGCACAGATACGCAGTATTTT.

The chain is built from TRBV4-2 and TRBJ1-2, with 8 nucleotides matching TRBD1. In germline, CDR1 is LGHNA, CDR2 YNFKEQ. With 2 bases clipped from V and 2 bases from J, the junction kept 4 bases outside the gene matches. This CDR3 spans 15 amino acids. CDR3 region: CASSQRQGANYGYTF. The CDR3 DNA sequence: TGTGCCAGCAGCCAACGCCAGGGGGCGAACTATGGCTACACCTTC.

The chain combines TRBV14 with TRBJ2-3, with TRBD2 matching 10 bases. CDR1 is SGHDN and CDR2 is FVKESK in the germline V gene. J was trimmed by 2 bases and V by 3 bases; bases with no gene match: 8. The CDR3 loop spans 17 amino acids. The CDR3 bases are TGTGCCAGCAGCCATCCACTAGCGGGGCTTTTCACAGATACGCAGTATTTT. Its protein is CASSHPLAGLFTDTQYF.

J is TRBJ1-1 and V is TRBV4-2; D might be TRBD1 (5 bases). Germline CDR1 reads LGHNA; CDR2 reads YNFKEQ. CDR3 length: 15 residues. V lost 2 bases to trimming and J lost 1 base, with 11 bases between them. The chain's CDR3 is CASSQPYRSNTEAFF. Here the CDR3 DNA reads TGTGCCAGCAGCCAACCCTACAGGTCGAACACTGAAGCTTTCTTT.

This chain joins TRBV19 and TRBJ2-1; weak D call: TRBD1 (6 bases). This CDR3 comprises 14 residues. CDR1 and CDR2 (germline): LNHDA, SQIVND (reference sequence). The V gene lost 8 bases and the J gene lost 6 bases, with 17 bases spanning the gap. The CDR3 DNA sequence: TGTGCCAGTCGGGTTACAGGGATGGGCAATGAGCAGTTCTTC. Residues: CASRVTGMGNEQFF.

The J gene is TRBJ1-1, the V gene TRBV24-1; D might be TRBD1 (5 bases). This CDR3 spans 13 amino acids. Looked up from germline, CDR1 is KGHDR and CDR2 is SFDVKD. The V gene lost 5 bases and the J gene lost 5 bases, with 11 bases spanning the gap. CDR3 loop: CATSGKGRTEAFF. CDR3 DNA sequence: TGTGCCACCAGTGGCAAGGGGAGGACTGAAGCTTTCTTT.

The rearrangement uses TRBV5-1 and TRBJ2-1; the D is unclear. CDR1 is SGHRS and CDR2 is YFSETQ in the germline V gene. Trimming removed 0 bases at V and 5 bases at J, with 9 bases between. This CDR3 has 14 residues. DNA for the CDR3: TGCGCCAGCAGCTTGGCGGCGGACCACAATGAGCAGTTCTTC. Translating it yields CASSLAADHNEQFF.

The rearrangement uses TRBV19 and TRBJ1-4, with D perhaps TRBD1 (5 bases). CDR3 size: 15 residues. V was clipped by 4 bases and J by 8 bases, with 17 bases between them. The germline V gene has CDR1 LNHDA and CDR2 SQIVND (reference sequence). The CDR3 DNA reads as TGTGCCAGTAGTAAGGGGAGGGAGCTACGGGAAAAACTGTTTTTT. It codes for CASSKGRELREKLFF.

The chain carries TRBV7-9 and TRBJ2-2; D ambiguous. The CDR3 is 12 amino acids. CDR1 and CDR2 (germline): SEHNR, FQNEAQ (reference sequence). V was shortened by 2 bases and J by 9 bases, with 7 bases between the two germline ends. CDR3 protein: CASSLSQRELFF. The CDR3 nucleotides are TGTGCCAGCAGCTTAAGCCAGCGGGAGCTGTTTTTT.